These 14 T cell receptor beta chains were all obtained from the same sample, sequenced in a study of Ad26.COV2.S vaccination and SARS-CoV-2 variants. Sequencing was performed with immunoSEQ multiplex PCR; in TCRdb, only in-frame clones are kept and a portion is missing. Of approximately 150,000 clones in the sample, 86% were seen once. Sample: peripheral blood, taken after recovery from COVID-19. Receptors were obtained from a human donor who had recovered from COVID-19.

The chain links TRBV29-1 to TRBJ2-3, with D possibly called TRBD1 or TRBD2 (5 bases each). Trimming shortened V by 4 bases and J by 5 bases, and 16 bases separated the two germline ends. The CDR3 extends over 14 amino acids. Looked up from germline, CDR1 is SQVTM and CDR2 is ANQGSEA. CDR3 bases: TGCAGCGTTGGGGCAGGCACGAGGGGAGATACGCAGTATTTT. Translated: CSVGAGTRGDTQYF.

This sequence joins TRBV2 and TRBJ2-7, with D possibly being TRBD2 (7 bases). Germline lookup yields CDR1 SNHLY and CDR2 FYNNEI. V lost 5 bases and J lost 2, with 13 bases in between. The CDR3 spans 14 residues. CDR3 sequence reads: CASSYEGGTYEQYF. The CDR3 nucleotides read TGTGCCAGCAGTTATGAGGGGGGGACCTACGAGCAGTACTTC.

The gene calls are TRBV4-3 and TRBJ1-1, with 7 bases fitting TRBD1. Germline trimming cut 1 base from V and 10 bases from J; bases unmatched to any gene: 9. Germline V gene sequence: CDR1 LGHNA, CDR2 YSLEER. CDR3 length equals 14 residues. DNA for the CDR3: TGCGCCAGCAGCCAAGGCGGGACAGTTACAAGAGCTTTCTTT. Protein sequence: CASSQGGTVTRAFF.

The chain uses TRBV21-1 and TRBJ2-1; the table's D gene call, TRBD1, was not cross checked with the DNA. TRBV21-1 is reported as a pseudogene. The CDR3 has 14 residues. The chain's CDR3 is CASSKKKQGNEQFF. In nucleotides, the CDR3 is TGTGCCAGCAGCAAAAAAAAACAGGGAAATGAGCAGTTCTTC.

The chain couples TRBV4-3 to TRBJ2-1; 12 bases match TRBD2. V shed 4 bases, J shed 0 bases, and the junction held 10 bases outside the gene matches. Germline V lookup: CDR1 LGHNA, CDR2 YSLEER. This CDR3 has 19 residues. As DNA, the CDR3 is TGCGCCAGCAGCCTCCAGACTAGCGGGGGAATTAGCTCCTACAATGAGCAGTTCTTC. Amino acid sequence: CASSLQTSGGISSYNEQFF.

The J gene is TRBJ2-3, the V gene TRBV5-5; tentatively, D is TRBD1 (6 bases). V lost 0 bases and J lost 5, with 13 bases in between. Per germline, CDR1 SGHKS and CDR2 YYEKEE (reference sequence). The CDR3 spans 15 residues. CDR3 sequence (DNA): TGTGCCAGCAGCTTGGGGTCCACAGGGCGAGATACGCAGTATTTT. Residues: CASSLGSTGRDTQYF.

This chain uses TRBV12-1 with TRBJ2-3; the table gives TRBD2 as D, unverified against the DNA. TRBV12-1 is tagged as a pseudogene. This CDR3 has 15 amino acids. CDR3 region: CASSSFSGGADTQYF. The CDR3 DNA follows: TGTGCCAGCAGCTCCTTCAGCGGGGGGGCAGATACGCAGTATTTT.

This chain joins TRBV6-5 and TRBJ2-1, with D perhaps assigned TRBD1 or TRBD2 (6 bases each). This CDR3 has 11 amino acids. Germline V lookup: CDR1 MNHEY, CDR2 SVGAGI. Trimming removed 11 bases from V and 9 bases from J, with 14 bases in between. CDR3 region: CAVRGAVEQFF. CDR3 DNA sequence: TGTGCCGTTAGGGGGGCGGTTGAGCAGTTCTTC.

V is TRBV7-6 and J is TRBJ2-7; TRBD1 matches 11 bases. The CDR3 covers 15 residues. V dropped 5 bases and J dropped 7; count of bases not matched to a gene: 10. In germline, CDR1 is SGHVS, CDR2 FNYEAQ. Written as DNA, the CDR3 is TGTGCCAGCAGCCGCCTCGGGACAGGGGGGAAAGAGCAGTACTTC. Protein product: CASSRLGTGGKEQYF. Using reference TRBV7-6 and TRBJ2-7 for the parts outside the CDR3, the full variable domain is GAGVSQSPRYKVTKRGQDVALRCDPISGHVSLYWYRQALGQGPEFLTYFNYEAQQDKSGLPNDRFSAERPEGSISTLTIQRTEQRDSAMYRCASSRLGTGGKEQYFGPGTRLTVT.

The chain couples TRBV5-5 to TRBJ2-4, with 7 bases matching TRBD1. CDR1 SGHKS and CDR2 YYEKEE come from the germline V gene (reference sequence). The CDR3 sequence is 15 residues long. Losses at the gene ends were 0 bases for V and 8 bases for J; bases not matched to a gene: 8. Here the CDR3 DNA reads TGTGCCAGCAGCTTGGGGACAGGTTGGGTACACATTCAGTACTTC. Amino acids: CASSLGTGWVHIQYF. Looking up the rest from reference TRBV5-5 and TRBJ2-4 gives the full variable domain: DAGVTQSPTHLIKTRGQQVTLRCSPISGHKSVSWYQQVLGQGPQFIFQYYEKEERGRGNFPDRFSARQFPNYSSELNVNALLLGDSALYLCASSLGTGWVHIQYFGAGTRLSVL.

The CDR3 spells CATSRDRGHETQYF. CDR3 sequence (DNA): TGTGCCACCAGCAGGGACAGGGGGCACGAGACCCAGTACTTC. The chain carries TRBV15 and TRBJ2-5; TRBD1 agrees at 11 bases. V gave up 3 bases and J gave up 5 bases; unmatched junction bases: 2. Germline assignment: CDR1 LNHNV and CDR2 YYDKDF (reference sequence). This CDR3 comprises 14 residues.

This clone was recorded only once. V gene TRBV5-4 combines with J gene TRBJ2-5, with 15 bases matching TRBD2. Germline CDR1 SGHNT, CDR2 YYREEE (reference sequence). J lost 7 bases, V lost 4 bases, and 11 bases had no gene match. The CDR3 totals 17 residues. The CDR3 sequence: CASSRTGTSGGRGTQYF. CDR3 DNA sequence: TGTGCCAGCAGCAGGACCGGGACTAGCGGGGGGAGAGGGACCCAGTACTTC.

The rearrangement uses TRBV30 and TRBJ1-1; D possibly corresponds to TRBD1 (5 bases). Germline loops: CDR1 GTSNPN, CDR2 SVGIG (reference sequence). V lost 0 bases and J 5 bases, leaving 10 bases between the germline ends. The CDR3 is 13 amino acids. The DNA of the CDR3 is TGTGCCTGGAGTGTACTCGGGGGAACTGAAGCTTTCTTT. The encoded protein is CAWSVLGGTEAFF.

This chain uses TRBV27 with TRBJ1-2, with D unclear. The CDR3 contains 16 residues. Deletions cut 3 bases from V and 4 bases from J, with 18 bases between. Germline V gene lookup returns CDR1 MNHEY and CDR2 SMNVEV (reference sequence). The chain's CDR3 is CASSFLPYHDRYGYTF. In nucleotides, the CDR3 is TGTGCCAGCAGTTTCCTGCCATATCATGATCGCTATGGCTACACCTTC.